These 25 T cell receptor beta chains were sequenced from one sample in a study of T cell responses to AZD1222 COVID-19 vaccine (dated by TCRdb to the early 2020s). What the time point label conveys for this sample: baseline before first vaccination. The library was prepared using the immunoSEQ multiplex PCR assay. TCRdb carries this immuneACCESS record with in-frame sequences only. Its versions omit some clonotypes, under half of them owing to an unresolved V gene in the studies checked, with the rest unexplained. Within this sample are some 160,000 clones, with 88% of them counted one time only. The ten largest clones represent around 5.5% of the sample. This specimen was peripheral blood, taken on day 0 of AZD1222 vaccination. The receptor set was obtained from an adult in good health.

The chain is built from TRBV2 and TRBJ2-3, with unresolved D. Trimming removed 4 bases from V and 0 bases from J, with 14 bases in between. The germline CDR1 and CDR2 sequences are SNHLY and FYNNEI. The CDR3 sequence is 16 residues long. CDR3 loop: CASSVRPPGSTDTQYF. The CDR3 DNA sequence: TGTGCCAGCAGTGTTCGACCCCCGGGTAGCACAGATACGCAGTATTTT.

This chain joins TRBV2 and TRBJ2-2, with D perhaps matching TRBD1 (6 bases). Trimming removed 6 bases at V and 1 base at J, with 15 bases between. The germline CDR1 and CDR2 sequences are SNHLY and FYNNEI. CDR3 size: 16 residues. Here the CDR3 DNA reads TGTGCCAGCAGGGTTTCTAGGACAGTGAACACCGGGGAGCTGTTTTTT. Its translation is CASRVSRTVNTGELFF.

The chain joins TRBV14 to TRBJ2-5; TRBD1 aligns across 7 bases. The CDR3 covers 16 residues. The V gene end was trimmed by 3 bases and the J gene end by 3 bases; junction bases not matched to a gene: 10. The germline V gene has CDR1 SGHDN and CDR2 FVKESK. The CDR3, as DNA: TGTGCCAGCAGCCACCTCCCTGGGACAGAAAAAGAGACCCAGTACTTC. Amino acids: CASSHLPGTEKETQYF.

This rearrangement joins TRBV30 to TRBJ1-4; D is uncertain. Trimming pared 0 bases from V and 6 bases from J, leaving 11 bases between. The CDR3 spans 14 residues. Germline-derived CDR1 and CDR2 are GTSNPN and SVGIG (reference sequence). This CDR3 is CAWSVLQFDEKLFF. CDR3 coding DNA: TGTGCCTGGAGTGTACTACAGTTCGATGAAAAACTGTTTTTT.

The chain couples TRBV9 to TRBJ1-1; tentatively, D is TRBD1 (6 bases). This CDR3 is 13 amino acids long. The V gene lost 3 bases and the J gene lost 7 bases, with 13 bases spanning the gap. The germline gives CDR1 SGDLS, CDR2 YYNGEE. The CDR3 spells CASSAAGAFEAFF. In nucleotides, the CDR3 is TGTGCCAGCAGCGCTGCGGGGGCTTTTGAAGCTTTCTTT.

This chain connects TRBV12-3 or TRBV12-4 to TRBJ1-2; TRBD1 matches at 7 bases. This CDR3 is built from 12 residues. V lost 7 bases and J lost 7; bases outside the gene matches: 6. The CDR3 DNA reads TGTGCCAGCACCCCGGGGACAGTTGGCTACACCTTC. Its translation is CASTPGTVGYTF.

The rearrangement joins TRBV5-1 to TRBJ1-6, with a tentative D call TRBD1 (6 bases). Germline V gene sequence: CDR1 SGHRS, CDR2 YFSETQ. V was pared by 1 base and J by 8 bases, with 13 bases between. The length of the CDR3 is 15 residues. The CDR3 sequence is CASSLQPRGHSPLHF. CDR3 nucleotides: TGCGCCAGCAGCTTGCAGCCCAGGGGTCATTCACCCCTCCACTTT.

The rearrangement joins TRBV7-2 to TRBJ1-3, with D hard to call. Deletions cut 1 base from V and 6 bases from J, with 7 bases between. The CDR3 length is 13 residues. CDR1 is SGHTA and CDR2 is FQGNSA in the germline V gene. The CDR3 DNA sequence: TGTGCCAGCAGCTTAGTAGGGAAAAACACCATATATTTT. Translating it yields CASSLVGKNTIYF.

The CDR3 protein is CSASRDLYNEQFF. In DNA, the CDR3 is TGCAGTGCTAGTCGGGACCTGTACAATGAGCAGTTCTTC. The chain combines TRBV20-1 with TRBJ2-1; either TRBD1 or TRBD2 may supply D (5 bases each). Germline V gene sequence: CDR1 DFQATT, CDR2 SNEGSKA (reference sequence). The CDR3 is made up of 13 amino acids. Trimming took off 3 bases at V and 4 bases at J, with 10 bases between the two ends.

This chain uses TRBV27 with TRBJ2-3; D is unresolved. V lost 6 bases to trimming and J lost 2 bases, with 15 bases between them. CDR3 length: 15 amino acids. Looked up from germline, CDR1 is MNHEY and CDR2 is SMNVEV (reference sequence). The CDR3 bases are TGTGCCAGCAGCCCCTGGAGCCTCAACACAGATACGCAGTATTTT. Translation gives CASSPWSLNTDTQYF.

The rearrangement links TRBV3-1 (or the pseudogene TRBV3-2) to TRBJ2-1, with 15 bases identical to TRBD2. The CDR3 loop spans 19 amino acids. V shed 1 base and J 5 bases; nucleotides not matched to a gene: 9. Germline CDR1 and CDR2: LGHDT and YNNKEL (reference sequence). The CDR3 region is CASSQAPGTSGGPHNEQFF. CDR3 bases: TGTGCCAGCAGCCAAGCTCCCGGGACTAGCGGGGGGCCCCACAATGAGCAGTTCTTC.

CDR3 coding DNA: TGTGCCAGCAGCTTTTTCTCAGGGGGCGATTTCGGCGAGCAGTACTTC. Protein sequence: CASSFFSGGDFGEQYF. The chain is built from TRBV9 and TRBJ2-7; 8 bases fit TRBD1. Looked up from germline, CDR1 is SGDLS and CDR2 is YYNGEE. The CDR3 runs to 16 residues. V was pared by 4 bases and J by 6 bases, with 15 bases of the junction left unmatched.

The chain employs TRBV27 and TRBJ2-1, with 12 bases lining up with TRBD2. J gave up 8 bases and V 7 bases, and 12 bases lay outside the gene matches. Per the germline V gene, CDR1 is MNHEY and CDR2 is SMNVEV (reference sequence). This CDR3 spans 16 amino acids. The CDR3 protein is CASTKLTSGRGDEQFF. CDR3 DNA sequence: TGTGCCAGCACCAAATTGACTAGCGGGAGAGGGGATGAGCAGTTCTTC.

The genes are TRBV19 and TRBJ1-1; D remains ambiguous. Trimming shortened V by 3 bases and J by 3 bases, and 14 bases separated the two germline ends. This CDR3 spans 15 amino acids. Germline V gives CDR1 LNHDA, CDR2 SQIVND (reference sequence). Here the CDR3 reads CASSMSGPSHTEAFF. The CDR3 DNA is TGTGCCAGTAGTATGTCAGGTCCTTCACACACTGAAGCTTTCTTT. Drawing the rest from reference TRBV19 and TRBJ1-1, the complete variable domain is DGGITQSPKYLFRKEGQNVTLSCEQNLNHDAMYWYRQDPGQGLRLIYYSQIVNDFQKGDIAEGYSVSREKKESFPLTVTSAQKNPTAFYLCASSMSGPSHTEAFFGQGTRLTVV.

This clone has only one observation. The J gene is TRBJ2-3, the V gene TRBV19, with TRBD2 identical over 13 bases. Germline CDR1 LNHDA, CDR2 SQIVND (reference sequence). Trimming removed 3 bases from V and 2 bases from J; junction bases left unmatched: 2. The CDR3 runs to 16 residues. The CDR3 DNA follows: TGTGCCAGTAGTATCGGGACTAGCGGGGTCACAGATACGCAGTATTTT. Protein sequence: CASSIGTSGVTDTQYF.

This clone was seen only a few times. The chain is built from TRBV24-1 and TRBJ2-2; 10 bases are a match to TRBD1. Germline CDR1 and CDR2: KGHDR and SFDVKD. The V gene end was trimmed by 4 bases and the J gene end by 5 bases; junction bases not matched to a gene: 3. This CDR3 has 15 amino acids. CDR3 nucleotide sequence: TGTGCCACCAGTGACACGGGACAGGGGACCGGGGAGCTGTTTTTT. It specifies CATSDTGQGTGELFF.

The chain employs TRBV6-5 and TRBJ1-1; TRBD1 matches 7 bases. The germline V gene encodes CDR1 MNHEY and CDR2 SVGAGI. This CDR3 is built from 15 residues. The trim removed 6 bases at V and 3 bases at J, leaving 10 bases unmatched. The CDR3 sequence: CASRGNRGWDTEAFF. CDR3 nucleotide sequence: TGTGCCAGCAGGGGAAACAGGGGATGGGACACTGAAGCTTTCTTT.

J is TRBJ2-1 and V is TRBV27; D is perhaps TRBD2 (6 bases). V was pared by 6 bases and J by 7 bases, with 19 bases between. The germline V gene has CDR1 MNHEY and CDR2 SMNVEV (reference sequence). This CDR3 spans 15 amino acids. The CDR3 bases are TGTGCCAGCAGCCCCCGGGACTCTTTTATGAATGAGCAGTTCTTC. This translates into CASSPRDSFMNEQFF.

The chain recombines TRBV10-3 with TRBJ2-7; 10 bases are shared with TRBD2. This CDR3 is 13 amino acids long. J lost 6 bases, V lost 8 bases, and 7 bases had no gene match. CDR1 and CDR2 (germline): ENHRY, SYGVKD. CDR3 sequence (DNA): TGTGCCATCGCCGGGACTAGCGAGATCGAGCAGTACTTC. It yields the protein CAIAGTSEIEQYF.

V and J are TRBV6-5 and TRBJ1-6; 7 bases are shared with TRBD1. Per the germline V gene, CDR1 is MNHEY and CDR2 is SVGAGI. With V trimmed by 4 bases and J by 10 bases, 10 bases remained unmatched. CDR3 size: 15 residues. This CDR3 reads CASSSRGQKVSPLHF. CDR3 DNA sequence: TGTGCCAGCAGTTCGAGGGGGCAGAAAGTATCACCCCTCCACTTT.

The V and J genes are TRBV27 and TRBJ2-5; TRBD1 or TRBD2 may be the D gene (5 bases each). V was trimmed by 5 bases and J by 3 bases, leaving 19 bases between them. Germline assignment: CDR1 MNHEY and CDR2 SMNVEV (reference sequence). CDR3 size: 16 residues. The CDR3 nucleotides are TGTGCCAGCAGTCCAAATCGAGGGGTCCTAAAAGAGACCCAGTACTTC. Encoded protein: CASSPNRGVLKETQYF.

The CDR3 DNA follows: TGTGCCATCAGTGGCCTCGGAAACACAGATACGCAGTATTTT. Its translation: CAISGLGNTDTQYF. The gene calls are TRBV10-3 and TRBJ2-3; D call uncertain. V shed 4 bases and J shed 2 bases, with 10 bases lying between them. The CDR3 consists of 14 residues. The germline V gene encodes CDR1 ENHRY and CDR2 SYGVKD.

The rearrangement links TRBV4-3 to TRBJ2-3; perhaps TRBD2 as D (5 bases). Germline-derived CDR1 and CDR2 are LGHNA and YSLEER. The CDR3 runs 17 residues. Trimming removed 0 bases at V and 1 base at J, with 14 bases between. CDR3 sequence reads: CASSQDAVGRGTDTQYF. CDR3 DNA: TGCGCCAGCAGCCAAGATGCTGTAGGGCGGGGCACAGATACGCAGTATTTT.

The V and J genes are TRBV24-1 and TRBJ1-2; D unclear. CDR1 KGHDR and CDR2 SFDVKD come from the germline V gene. The ends were cut back, 3 bases at V and 8 bases at J, with 9 bases in the middle. This CDR3 comprises 12 residues. As DNA, the CDR3 is TGTGCCACCAGTGATCCGAATCGCGGCTACACCTTC. Translation gives CATSDPNRGYTF.

The rearrangement links TRBV28 to TRBJ2-7; the match to TRBD2 covers 7 bases. The germline gives CDR1 MDHEN, CDR2 SYDVKM. The V gene end was trimmed by 5 bases and the J gene end by 7 bases; junction bases not matched to a gene: 8. The CDR3 sequence is 13 residues long. The CDR3 DNA is TGTGCCAGCAGTACCATAAGGGAGGGAGAGCAGTACTTC. Protein: CASSTIREGEQYF. The full variable domain, its missing parts supplied by reference TRBV28 and TRBJ2-7, is DVKVTQSSRYLVKRTGEKVFLECVQDMDHENMFWYRQDPGLGLRLIYFSYDVKMKEKGDIPEGYSVSREKKERFSLILESASTNQTSMYLCASSTIREGEQYFGPGTRLTVT.